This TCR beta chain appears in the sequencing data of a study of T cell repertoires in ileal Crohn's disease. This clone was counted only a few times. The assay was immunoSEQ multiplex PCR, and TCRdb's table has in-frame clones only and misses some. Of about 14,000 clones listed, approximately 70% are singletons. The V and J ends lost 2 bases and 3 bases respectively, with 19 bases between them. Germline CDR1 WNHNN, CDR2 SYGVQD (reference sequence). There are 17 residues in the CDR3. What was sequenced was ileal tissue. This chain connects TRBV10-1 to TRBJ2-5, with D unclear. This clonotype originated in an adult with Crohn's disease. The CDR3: CASSEQRHYSFEETQYF. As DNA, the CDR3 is TGCGCCAGCAGTGAGCAGAGGCACTATAGTTTTGAAGAGACCCAGTACTTC.